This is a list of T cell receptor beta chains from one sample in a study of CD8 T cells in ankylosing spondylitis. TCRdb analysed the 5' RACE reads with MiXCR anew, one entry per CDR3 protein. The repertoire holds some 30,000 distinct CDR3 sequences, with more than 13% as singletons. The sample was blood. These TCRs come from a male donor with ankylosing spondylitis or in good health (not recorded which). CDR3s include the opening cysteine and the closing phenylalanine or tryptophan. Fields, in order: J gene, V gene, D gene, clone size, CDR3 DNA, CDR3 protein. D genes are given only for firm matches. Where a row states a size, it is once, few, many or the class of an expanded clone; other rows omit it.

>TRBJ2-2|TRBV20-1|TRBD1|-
TGCAGTGCGTCGACAGGGACCGGGGAGCTGTTTTTT
CSASTGTGELFF
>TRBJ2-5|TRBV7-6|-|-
TGTGCCAGCAGCGCGACGGTGGGGGGCCAAGAGACCCAGTACTTC
CASSATVGGQETQYF
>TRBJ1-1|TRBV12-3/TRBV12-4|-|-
TGTGCCAGCAACAAAGGGCCCAACACTGAAGCTTTCTTT
CASNKGPNTEAFF
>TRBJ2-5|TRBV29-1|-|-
TGCAGCGTACAGCGGGTGCAAGAGACCCAGTACTTC
CSVQRVQETQYF
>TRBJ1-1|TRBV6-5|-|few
TGTGCCAGCAGTCCTCGGTCTGATTCCAAAGCTTTCTTT
CASSPRSDSKAFF
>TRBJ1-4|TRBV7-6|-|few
TGTGCCAGCAGCCCGCGCGGGCAACGGGGTGAAAAACTGTTTTTT
CASSPRGQRGEKLFF
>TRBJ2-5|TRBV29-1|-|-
TGCAGCGTTGGGTTCCGGGAGACCCAGTACTTC
CSVGFRETQYF
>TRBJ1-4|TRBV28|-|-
TGTGCCAGCAGACTGAGGAGGCATGGCAGGGCGGCTGAAAAACTGTTTTTT
CASRLRRHGRAAEKLFF
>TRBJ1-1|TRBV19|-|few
TGTGCCAGTAGTGGGGCTCAAAGGTATGGGAACACTGAAGCTTTCTTT
CASSGAQRYGNTEAFF
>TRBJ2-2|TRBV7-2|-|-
TGTGCCAGCAGCTCGAGCGTAACCGGGGAGCTGTTTTTT
CASSSSVTGELFF
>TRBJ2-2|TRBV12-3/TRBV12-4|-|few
TGTGCCAGCAGTTTTAACGGGGTCAACACCGGGGAGCTGTTTTTT
CASSFNGVNTGELFF
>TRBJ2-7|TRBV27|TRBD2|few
TGTGCCAGCAGTTCCTTAGCGGGGCGAGGCGAGCAGTACTTC
CASSSLAGRGEQYF
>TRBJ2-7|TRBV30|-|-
TGTGCCTGGAGTGGGGTCGAGAGGTTCTACGAGCAGTACTTC
CAWSGVERFYEQYF
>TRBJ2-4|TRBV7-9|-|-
TGTGCCAGCTATCTTACGCTCGGAGGGAAAAACATTCAGTACTTC
CASYLTLGGKNIQYF
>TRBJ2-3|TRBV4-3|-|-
TGCGCCAGCAGCCAAGAAGGGCTGACTACGCAGTATTTT
CASSQEGLTTQYF
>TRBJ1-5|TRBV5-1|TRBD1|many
TGCGCCAGCAGCAGGACAGGTGGGAGCAATCAGCCCCAGCATTTT
CASSRTGGSNQPQHF
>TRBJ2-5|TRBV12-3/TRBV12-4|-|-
TGTGCCAGCAGTCTTAGTATGACCCAGTACTTC
CASSLSMTQYF
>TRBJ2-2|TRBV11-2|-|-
TGTGCCAGCAGCCCAGGGGCGTGGGAACCACACACCGGGGAGCTGTTTTTT
CASSPGAWEPHTGELFF